The T cell receptor beta chain described here comes from a study of blood T cell repertoires in COVID-19. Overall study: Sample material is recorded as cDNA or gDNA derived from T cells, B-cell-depleted T cells, or PBMCs.

Sequenced by immunoSEQ multiplex PCR; TCRdb stores in-frame clones only, minus some. The sample has 75,000 to 95,000 clones, around 83% seen once. Germline V lookup: CDR1 SGDLS, CDR2 YYNGEE. The CDR3 totals 15 residues. Trimming pared 3 bases from V and 0 bases from J, leaving 11 bases between. Sequences were obtained from peripheral blood. This TCR came from a man between 60 and 75 years old with acute or convalescent COVID-19. The chain employs TRBV9 and TRBJ2-3; D uncertain. CDR3 protein: CASSAQVSSTDTQYF. The CDR3 nucleotides are TGTGCCAGCAGCGCCCAGGTATCTAGCACAGATACGCAGTATTTT. Full variable domain (missing parts from reference TRBV9 and TRBJ2-3): DSGVTQTPKHLITATGQRVTLRCSPRSGDLSVYWYQQSLDQGLQFLIQYYNGEERAKGNILERFSAQQFPDLHSELNLSSLELGDSALYFCASSAQVSSTDTQYFGPGTRLTVL.